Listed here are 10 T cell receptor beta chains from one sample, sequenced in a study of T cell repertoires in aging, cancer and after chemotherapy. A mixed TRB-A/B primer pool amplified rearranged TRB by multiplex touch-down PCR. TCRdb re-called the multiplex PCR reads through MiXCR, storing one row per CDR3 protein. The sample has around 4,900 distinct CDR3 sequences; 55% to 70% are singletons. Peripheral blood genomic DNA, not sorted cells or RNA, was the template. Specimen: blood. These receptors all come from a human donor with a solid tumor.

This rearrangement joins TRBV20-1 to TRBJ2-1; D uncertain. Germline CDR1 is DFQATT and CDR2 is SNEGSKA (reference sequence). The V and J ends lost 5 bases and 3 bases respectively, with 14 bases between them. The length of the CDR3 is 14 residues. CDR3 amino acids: CSAPLPPDYNEQFF. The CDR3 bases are TGCAGTGCTCCCCTGCCCCCTGACTACAATGAGCAGTTCTTC.

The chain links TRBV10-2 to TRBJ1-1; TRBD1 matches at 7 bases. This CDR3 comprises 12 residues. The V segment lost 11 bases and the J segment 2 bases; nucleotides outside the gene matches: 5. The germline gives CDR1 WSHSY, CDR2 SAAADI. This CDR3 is CAGGTENTEAFF. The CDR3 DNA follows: TGCGCCGGCGGGACAGAAAACACTGAAGCTTTCTTT.

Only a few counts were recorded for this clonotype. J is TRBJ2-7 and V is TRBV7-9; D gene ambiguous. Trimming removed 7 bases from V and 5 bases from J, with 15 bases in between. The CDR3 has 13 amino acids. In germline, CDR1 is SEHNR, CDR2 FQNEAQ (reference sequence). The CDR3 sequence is CASNPVMGHEQYF. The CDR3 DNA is TGTGCCAGCAACCCTGTCATGGGTCACGAGCAGTACTTC.

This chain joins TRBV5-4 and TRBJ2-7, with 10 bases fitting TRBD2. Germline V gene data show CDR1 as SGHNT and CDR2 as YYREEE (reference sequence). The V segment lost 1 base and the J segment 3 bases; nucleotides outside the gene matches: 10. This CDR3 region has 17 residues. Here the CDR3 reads CASSLSSGSISYYEQYF. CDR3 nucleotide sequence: TGTGCCAGCAGCTTGTCTAGCGGGAGTATATCCTACTACGAGCAGTACTTC.

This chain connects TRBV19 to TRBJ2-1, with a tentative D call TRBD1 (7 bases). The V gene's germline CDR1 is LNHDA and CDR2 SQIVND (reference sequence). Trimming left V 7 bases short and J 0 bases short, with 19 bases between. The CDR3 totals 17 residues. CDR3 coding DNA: TGTGCCAGTACCTATGCAGGGGGGCCGGTCTCCTACAATGAGCAGTTCTTC. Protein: CASTYAGGPVSYNEQFF.

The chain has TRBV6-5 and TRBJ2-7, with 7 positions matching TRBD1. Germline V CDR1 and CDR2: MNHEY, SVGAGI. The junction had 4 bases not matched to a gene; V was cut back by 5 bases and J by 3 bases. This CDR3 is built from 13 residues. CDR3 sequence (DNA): TGTGCCAGCAGTGACAGGGCATACTACGAGCAGTACTTC. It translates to CASSDRAYYEQYF.

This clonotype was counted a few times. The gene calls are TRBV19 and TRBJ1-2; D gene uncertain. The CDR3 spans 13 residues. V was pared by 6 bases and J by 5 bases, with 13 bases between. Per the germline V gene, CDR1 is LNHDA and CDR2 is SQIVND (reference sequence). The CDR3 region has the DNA TGTGCCAGTAGCGTCGGCGGTTCATATGGCTACACCTTC. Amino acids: CASSVGGSYGYTF. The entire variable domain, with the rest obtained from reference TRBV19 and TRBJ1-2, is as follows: DGGITQSPKYLFRKEGQNVTLSCEQNLNHDAMYWYRQDPGQGLRLIYYSQIVNDFQKGDIAEGYSVSREKKESFPLTVTSAQKNPTAFYLCASSVGGSYGYTFGSGTRLTVV.

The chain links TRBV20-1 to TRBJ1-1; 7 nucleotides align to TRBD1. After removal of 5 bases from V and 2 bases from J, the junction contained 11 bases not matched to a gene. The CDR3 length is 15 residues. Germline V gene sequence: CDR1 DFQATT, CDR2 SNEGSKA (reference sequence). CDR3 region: CSAPKTGTKNTEAFF. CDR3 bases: TGCAGTGCTCCGAAGACAGGGACCAAAAACACTGAAGCTTTCTTT.

The CDR3 region is CASRDGTGLSSISGNTIYF. Written as DNA, the CDR3 is TGTGCCAGCAGGGACGGGACCGGATTATCCTCCATCTCTGGAAACACCATATATTTT. This chain joins TRBV6-1 and TRBJ1-3; tentatively, D is TRBD1 (5 bases). V lost 6 bases to trimming and J lost 0 bases, with 24 bases between them. The CDR3 runs to 19 residues. Per germline, CDR1 MNHNS and CDR2 SASEGT.

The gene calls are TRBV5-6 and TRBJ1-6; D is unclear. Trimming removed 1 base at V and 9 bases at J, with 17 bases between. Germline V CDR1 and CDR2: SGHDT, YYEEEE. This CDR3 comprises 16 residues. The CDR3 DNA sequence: TGTGCCAGCAGCTTGAGAATGCACAGAGGAGGTTCACCCCTCCACTTT. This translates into CASSLRMHRGGSPLHF.